The 18 T cell receptor beta chains given below trace back to one sample, sequenced in a study of blood T cell repertoires in COVID-19 (dated by TCRdb to 2018 to 2021). Libraries were prepared through the immunoSEQ multiplex PCR assay. TCRdb re-hosts the immuneACCESS table, in-frame sequences only. Its copies lack some clones; in the studies checked, an unresolved V gene accounts for under half of them, and the cause for the rest is not known. In this sample the table shows under 350,000 clones, approximately 83% of which occur a single time. Roughly 13% of the sample lies in the top ten. Sample: peripheral blood. Source of these receptors: a human donor in a cohort sampled during active COVID-19.

The V call is TRBV7-8, the J call TRBJ1-3; D unclear. V dropped 1 base and J dropped 1 base, with 11 bases sitting between them. The CDR3 is made up of 16 amino acids. Per the germline V gene, CDR1 is SGHVS and CDR2 is FQNEAQ. The CDR3 DNA sequence: TGTGCCAGCAGCTTAGTGTACGGACTGTCTGGAAACACCATATATTTT. The encoded protein is CASSLVYGLSGNTIYF.

The rearrangement links TRBV2 to TRBJ2-1; D possibly corresponds to TRBD1 (7 bases). V lost 4 bases to trimming and J lost 3 bases, with 13 bases between them. This CDR3 is built from 15 residues. Germline V gene lookup returns CDR1 SNHLY and CDR2 FYNNEI. CDR3 coding DNA: TGTGCCAGCAGTGGAGGGGGCGGGAACTACAATGAGCAGTTCTTC. Encoded protein: CASSGGGGNYNEQFF.

This clone was detected only once. J is TRBJ2-7 and V is TRBV5-1; the match to TRBD2 covers 10 bases. The CDR3 is 15 amino acids. In germline, CDR1 is SGHRS, CDR2 YFSETQ. V dropped 4 bases and J dropped 4; count of bases not matched to a gene: 8. The CDR3 is CASSANLAGVYEQYF. The CDR3 DNA follows: TGCGCCAGCAGCGCGAACCTAGCGGGAGTTTACGAGCAGTACTTC.

This chain joins TRBV30 and TRBJ1-6; D gene uncertain. The V end was cut by 0 bases, the J end by 7 bases, with 10 bases between. Germline values: CDR1 GTSNPN, CDR2 SVGIG (reference sequence). CDR3 length: 14 residues. The CDR3 loop reads CAWSVGTVNSPLHF. CDR3 sequence (DNA): TGTGCCTGGAGTGTGGGTACAGTCAATTCACCCCTCCACTTT.

Of note for this clone: The identical CDR3 is also encoded by other nucleotide sequences in the sample. This sequence joins TRBV21-1 and TRBJ1-2. TRBV21-1 is a pseudogene. The CDR3 consists of 11 residues. The CDR3 DNA reads TGTGCCCCAAGGGGCGGGGGGGGCTACACCTTC. Its translation is CAPRGGGGYTF.

The V gene is TRBV7-9, the J gene TRBJ2-3, with 10 bases identical to TRBD1. The CDR3 sequence is 14 residues long. V was clipped by 4 bases and J by 7 bases; unmatched bases: 5. Germline CDR1 and CDR2: SEHNR and FQNEAQ (reference sequence). In DNA, the CDR3 is TGTGCCAGCAGCTCGACAGGGGGCGACCATACGCAGTATTTT. Protein sequence: CASSSTGGDHTQYF.

The sample holds a few counts of this clone. CDR3 region: CSVVWGRIEVGNYGYTF. CDR3 in DNA: TGCAGCGTTGTGTGGGGGCGGATAGAGGTAGGTAACTATGGCTACACCTTC. The rearrangement uses TRBV29-1 and TRBJ1-2, with D possibly being TRBD1 (6 bases). V lost 4 bases and J lost 1, with 22 bases in between. The CDR3 runs to 17 residues. Germline CDR1 SQVTM, CDR2 ANQGSEA.

The CDR3 is CASSLVQGEAQPQHF. DNA of the CDR3: TGTGCCAGCAGCTTAGTTCAGGGGGAAGCTCAGCCCCAGCATTTT. The J gene is TRBJ1-5, the V gene TRBV7-2, with 7 bases identical to TRBD1. Unmatched junction bases numbered 6, after V lost 1 base and J lost 6 bases. The CDR3 is made up of 15 amino acids. Looked up from germline, CDR1 is SGHTA and CDR2 is FQGNSA.

To note about this clone: The junction and the germline gene differ at one end; a read error may be behind it. The J gene is TRBJ2-2, the V gene TRBV27; no firm D call. The CDR3 is 11 amino acids. Germline V gene sequence: CDR1 MNHEY, CDR2 SMNVEV (reference sequence). The CDR3 DNA follows: TGTGTCAGCACGTCCACCGGGGAGCTGTTTTTT. The encoded protein is CVSTSTGELFF.

The chain couples TRBV4-1 to TRBJ2-3; 10 nucleotides line up with TRBD2. CDR3 length: 17 residues. Germline values: CDR1 MGHRA, CDR2 YSYEKL. J lost 6 bases, V lost 0 bases, and 9 bases had no gene match. The CDR3 nucleotides are TGCGCCAGCAGCCAAGATCCTAGCGGGAGTCTCAGGGATACGCAGTATTTT. Residues: CASSQDPSGSLRDTQYF.

This clone was seen only once. This chain links TRBV4-2 with TRBJ2-2; TRBD2 aligns across 11 bases. The germline CDR1 and CDR2 sequences are LGHNA and YNFKEQ. Trimming removed 5 bases from V and 5 bases from J; junction bases left unmatched: 10. The CDR3 spans 17 residues. The CDR3: CASSSRPASGGTGELFF. As DNA, the CDR3 is TGTGCCAGCAGCTCCCGCCCCGCTAGCGGGGGGACCGGGGAGCTGTTTTTT.

The V and J genes are TRBV11-3 and TRBJ1-1; 7 bases match TRBD1. The CDR3 is 12 residues long. CDR1 and CDR2 (germline): SGHNT, YENEEA. The junction had 4 bases not matched to a gene; V was cut back by 5 bases and J by 7 bases. The CDR3 here is CASSTWDSEAFF. CDR3 DNA: TGTGCCAGCAGCACGTGGGACAGTGAAGCTTTCTTT.

This clone was seen many times. The chain employs TRBV7-9 and TRBJ1-2; the D gene is possibly TRBD1 (5 bases). This CDR3 has 14 residues. Germline lookup yields CDR1 SEHNR and CDR2 FQNEAQ (reference sequence). Trimming pared 1 base from V and 8 bases from J, leaving 14 bases between. CDR3 region: CASSLGTSVGGYTF. CDR3 sequence (DNA): TGTGCCAGCAGCTTAGGGACATCAGTCGGGGGCTACACCTTC. The full variable domain, rest sourced from reference TRBV7-9 and TRBJ1-2, is DTGVSQNPRHKITKRGQNVTFRCDPISEHNRLYWYRQTLGQGPEFLTYFQNEAQLEKSRLLSDRFSAERPKGSFSTLEIQRTEQGDSAMYLCASSLGTSVGGYTFGSGTRLTVV.

This clone occurred once. This chain links TRBV7-9 with TRBJ2-5; D is possibly TRBD1 (5 bases). CDR1 SEHNR and CDR2 FQNEAQ come from the germline V gene (reference sequence). V was pared by 1 base and J by 4 bases, with 7 bases between. The CDR3 spans 13 residues. DNA of the CDR3: TGTGCCAGCAGCTTAGGCCAGGGAGAGACCCAGTACTTC. Translation gives CASSLGQGETQYF.

This rearrangement joins TRBV3-1 (or the pseudogene TRBV3-2) to TRBJ2-1; 8 bases fit TRBD1. J was trimmed by 8 bases and V by 0 bases; bases with no gene match: 15. This CDR3 contains 18 residues. Germline V gene data show CDR1 as LGHDT and CDR2 as YNNKEL (reference sequence). CDR3 sequence: CASSQEGAGGYSFDEQFF. The CDR3 bases are TGTGCCAGCAGCCAAGAAGGGGCAGGGGGCTATTCCTTCGATGAGCAGTTCTTC.

The chain uses TRBV28 and TRBJ1-2; no clear D. Germline loops: CDR1 MDHEN, CDR2 SYDVKM. This CDR3 comprises 12 residues. The V end was cut by 1 base, the J end by 7 bases, with 7 bases between. In DNA, the CDR3 is TGTGCCAGCAGTTTATCCTATGTTGGCTACACCTTC. Its translation: CASSLSYVGYTF.

CDR3 protein: CASSQGAFTGELFF. CDR3 DNA: TGTGCCAGCAGCCAGGGGGCGTTCACCGGGGAGCTGTTTTTT. The chain uses TRBV28 and TRBJ2-2; 8 bases fit TRBD1. The V segment lost 6 bases and the J segment 4 bases; nucleotides outside the gene matches: 4. The CDR3 consists of 14 residues. Germline values: CDR1 MDHEN, CDR2 SYDVKM.

This chain links TRBV14 with TRBJ1-1; D unresolved. This CDR3 contains 14 residues. CDR1 is SGHDN, CDR2 FVKESK, per germline. V lost 1 base and J 5 bases, leaving 11 bases between the germline ends. The CDR3 DNA is TGTGCCAGCAGCCAAGGATTAGGAGGGACTGAAGCTTTCTTT. Its protein is CASSQGLGGTEAFF. Full variable domain (missing parts from reference TRBV14 and TRBJ1-1): EAGVTQFPSHSVIEKGQTVTLRCDPISGHDNLYWYRRVMGKEIKFLLHFVKESKQDESGMPNNRFLAERTGGTYSTLKVQPAELEDSGVYFCASSQGLGGTEAFFGQGTRLTVV.